The clone carrying this T cell receptor beta chain was observed a few times. The antigen is not known. This CDR3 region has 17 residues. V lost 0 bases, J lost 4 bases, and 16 bases lay in between. From germline, CDR1 is SGHRS and CDR2 YFSETQ. Sequenced by immunoSEQ multiplex PCR; TCRdb stores in-frame clones only, minus some. The table has more than 9,000 clones, 65% to 70% seen once. These data are taken from a study of CD4+ T cells in melanoma. Whole-study results and caveats: A reported correlation linked neoantigen-specific CD4+ T cells to CD8+, macrophage and B cell function. Neoantigen-specific CD4+ T cells in melanoma reportedly had diverse differentiation states.

The source material was cells from a culture (not recorded whether cultured in vitro). The genes are TRBV5-1 and TRBJ2-2; D is perhaps TRBD1 (7 bases). This clonotype was obtained from a human donor with melanoma. CDR3 residues: CASSLGQGGSGTGELFF. The DNA for the CDR3 is TGCGCCAGCAGCTTGGGGCAGGGGGGCTCGGGCACCGGGGAGCTGTTTTTT.